The clone carrying this T cell receptor beta chain was seen only once. Its antigen remains unknown. Measured with immunoSEQ multiplex PCR; TCRdb has only the in-frame clones, and not every one. The profile shows 110,000 to 150,000 clones, roughly 89% of them singletons. This record comes from a study of cytomegalovirus exposure and HLA in healthy donors. Overall study: It was reported in a later analysis that the approximately 110 validation repertoires used the same platform as the approximately 600 first-cohort repertoires.

Findings of the study overall: For most TCR sequences rarity was the rule, although some public TCRs occurred in many donors. Listed as cytomegalovirus-associated were about 160 TCR beta chains. It was reported that the classifier diagnosed cytomegalovirus status with high specificity and sensitivity in both the original and validation cohorts.

This CDR3 spans 17 amino acids. The V gene end was trimmed by 1 base and the J gene end by 2 bases; junction bases not matched to a gene: 8. The V gene's germline CDR1 is SGHRS and CDR2 YFSETQ. The sequence came from a woman aged 18-29 years in good health and CMV-seropositive. The rearrangement links TRBV5-1 to TRBJ2-3; 9 bases are shared with TRBD2. What was sequenced was PBMCs. The CDR3: CASSLTLSGGVTDTQYF. CDR3 nucleotide sequence: TGCGCCAGCAGCTTGACTCTTAGCGGGGGAGTCACAGATACGCAGTATTTT.